The T cell receptor (beta chain) under discussion was sequenced for a study of T cells in Graves' hyperthyroidism and ophthalmopathy. Amplified TCR beta CDR3 regions derived from RNA transcripts. The HTBI primer set drove a first-round RT-PCR of the TCR CDR3. From the multiplex PCR reads, TCRdb called clonotypes with MiXCR, one entry per CDR3 protein. The table has roughly 500,000 distinct CDR3 sequences, about 16% seen once. The germline V gene has CDR1 SNHLY and CDR2 FYNNEI. The ends lost 8 bases at V and 7 bases at J; junction bases unmatched: 11. The CDR3 runs to 14 residues. The chain combines TRBV2 with TRBJ2-7; 10 bases map to TRBD2. The sequence came from a woman aged 25 to 39 with Graves' ophthalmopathy. Specimen: blood. CDR3 coding DNA: TGTGCCAGCTCACGAGAACTAGCGGGATTAGAGCAGTACTTC. Residues: CASSRELAGLEQYF.